Below, one TCR beta chain is given with its context. V lost 2 bases and J lost 2, with 3 bases in between. The CDR3 length is 12 residues. The sample is drawn from a study of T cell responses to AZD1222 COVID-19 vaccine. Here immunoSEQ multiplex PCR was the method, and the copy in TCRdb shows in-frame clones only, minus some. The sample holds 53,000 or so clones; 85% to 90% are singletons and the top ten take approximately 19%. The chain employs TRBV12-3 or TRBV12-4 and TRBJ1-1; D not resolved. The starting material was peripheral blood, obtained on day 0 of MenACWY control vaccination. The TCR comes from an adult in good health. Here the CDR3 DNA reads TGTGCCAGCAGTTTATATAACACTGAAGCTTTCTTT. Protein product: CASSLYNTEAFF.